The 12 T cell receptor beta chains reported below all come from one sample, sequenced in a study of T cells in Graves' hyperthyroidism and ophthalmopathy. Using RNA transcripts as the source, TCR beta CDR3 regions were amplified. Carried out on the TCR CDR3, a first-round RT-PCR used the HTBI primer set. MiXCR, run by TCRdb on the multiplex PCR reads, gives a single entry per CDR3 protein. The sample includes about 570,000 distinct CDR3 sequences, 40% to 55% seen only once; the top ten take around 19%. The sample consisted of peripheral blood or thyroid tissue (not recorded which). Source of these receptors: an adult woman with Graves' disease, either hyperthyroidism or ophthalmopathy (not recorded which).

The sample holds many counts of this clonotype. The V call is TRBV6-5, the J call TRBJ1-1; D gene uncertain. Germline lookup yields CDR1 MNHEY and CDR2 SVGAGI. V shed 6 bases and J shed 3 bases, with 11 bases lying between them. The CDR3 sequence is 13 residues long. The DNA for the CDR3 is TGTGCCAGCAGACCTCGGCCAGACACTGAAGCTTTCTTT. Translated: CASRPRPDTEAFF.

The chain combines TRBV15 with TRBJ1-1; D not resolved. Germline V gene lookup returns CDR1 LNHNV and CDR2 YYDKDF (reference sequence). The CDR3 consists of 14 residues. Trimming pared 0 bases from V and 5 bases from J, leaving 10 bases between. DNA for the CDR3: TGTGCCACCAGCAGAGATCGAGGGAGTACTGAAGCTTTCTTT. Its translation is CATSRDRGSTEAFF.

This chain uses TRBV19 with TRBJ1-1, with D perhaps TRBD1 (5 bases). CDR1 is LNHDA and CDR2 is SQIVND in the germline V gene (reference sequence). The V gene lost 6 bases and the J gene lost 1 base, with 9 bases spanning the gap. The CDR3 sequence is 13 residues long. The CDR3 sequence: CASRNTGNTEAFF. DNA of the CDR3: TGTGCCAGTAGGAATACAGGGAACACTGAAGCTTTCTTT.

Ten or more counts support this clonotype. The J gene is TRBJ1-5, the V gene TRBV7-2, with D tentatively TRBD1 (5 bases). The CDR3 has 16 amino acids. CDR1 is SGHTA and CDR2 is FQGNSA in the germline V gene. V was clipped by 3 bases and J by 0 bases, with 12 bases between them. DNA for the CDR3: TGTGCCAGCAGCTTGAGGGGCCCGTATAGCAATCAGCCCCAGCATTTT. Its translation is CASSLRGPYSNQPQHF. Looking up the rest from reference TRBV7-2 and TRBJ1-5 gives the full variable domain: GAGVSQSPSNKVTEKGKDVELRCDPISGHTALYWYRQSLGQGLEFLIYFQGNSAPDKSGLPSDRFSAERTGGSVSTLTIQRTQQEDSAVYLCASSLRGPYSNQPQHFGDGTRLSIL.

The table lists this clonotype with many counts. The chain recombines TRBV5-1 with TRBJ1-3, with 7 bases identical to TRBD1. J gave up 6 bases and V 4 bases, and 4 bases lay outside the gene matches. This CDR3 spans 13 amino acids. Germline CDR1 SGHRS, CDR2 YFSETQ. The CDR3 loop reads CASSGQVENTIYF. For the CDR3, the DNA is TGCGCCAGCAGCGGACAGGTCGAAAACACCATATATTTT.

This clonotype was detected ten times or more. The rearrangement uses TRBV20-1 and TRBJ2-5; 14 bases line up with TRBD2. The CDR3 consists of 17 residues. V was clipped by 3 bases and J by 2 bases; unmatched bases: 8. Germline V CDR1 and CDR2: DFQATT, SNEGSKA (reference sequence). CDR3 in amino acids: CSASATSGRGTQETQYF. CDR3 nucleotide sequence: TGCAGTGCTAGCGCGACTAGCGGGAGGGGGACGCAAGAGACCCAGTACTTC.

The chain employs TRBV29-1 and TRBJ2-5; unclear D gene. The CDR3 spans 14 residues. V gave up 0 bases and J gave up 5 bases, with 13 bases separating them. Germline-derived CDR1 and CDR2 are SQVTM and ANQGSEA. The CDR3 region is CSVEDRKVGETQYF. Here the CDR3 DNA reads TGCAGCGTTGAAGATCGGAAGGTCGGGGAGACCCAGTACTTC.

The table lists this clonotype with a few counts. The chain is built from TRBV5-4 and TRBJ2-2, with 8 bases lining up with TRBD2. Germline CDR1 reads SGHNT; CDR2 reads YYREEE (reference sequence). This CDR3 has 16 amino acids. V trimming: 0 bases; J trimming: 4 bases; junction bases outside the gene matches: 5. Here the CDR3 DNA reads TGTGCCAGCAGCTTGGGCGGACTAGCTTTCACCGGGGAGCTGTTTTTT. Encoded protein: CASSLGGLAFTGELFF.

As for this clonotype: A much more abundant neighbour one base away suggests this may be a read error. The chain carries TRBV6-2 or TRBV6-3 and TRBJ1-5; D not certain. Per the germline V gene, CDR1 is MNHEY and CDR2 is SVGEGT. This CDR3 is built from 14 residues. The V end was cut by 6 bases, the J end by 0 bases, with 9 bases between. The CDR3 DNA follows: TGTGCCAGCAGCCCAGTGGTTAGCAATCAGCCCCAGCATTTT. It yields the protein CASSPVVSNQPQHF.

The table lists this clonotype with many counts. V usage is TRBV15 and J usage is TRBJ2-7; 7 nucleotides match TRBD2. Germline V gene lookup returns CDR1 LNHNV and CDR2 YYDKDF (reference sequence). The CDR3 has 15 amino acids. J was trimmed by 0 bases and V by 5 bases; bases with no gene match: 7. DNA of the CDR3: TGTGCCACCAGCCGCGGGGGAAGGAGCTCCTACGAGCAGTACTTC. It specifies CATSRGGRSSYEQYF. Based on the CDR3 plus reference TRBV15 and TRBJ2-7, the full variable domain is DAMVIQNPRYQVTQFGKPVTLSCSQTLNHNVMYWYQQKSSQAPKLLFHYYDKDFNNEADTPDNFQSRRPNTSFCFLDIRSPGLGDTAMYLCATSRGGRSSYEQYFGPGTRLTVT.

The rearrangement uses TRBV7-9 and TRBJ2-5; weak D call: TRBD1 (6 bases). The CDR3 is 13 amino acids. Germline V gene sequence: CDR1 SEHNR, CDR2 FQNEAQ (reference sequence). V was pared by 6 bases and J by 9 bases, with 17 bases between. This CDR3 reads CASSWTAPVAQYF. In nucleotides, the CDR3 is TGTGCCAGCAGTTGGACAGCACCCGTCGCCCAGTACTTC.

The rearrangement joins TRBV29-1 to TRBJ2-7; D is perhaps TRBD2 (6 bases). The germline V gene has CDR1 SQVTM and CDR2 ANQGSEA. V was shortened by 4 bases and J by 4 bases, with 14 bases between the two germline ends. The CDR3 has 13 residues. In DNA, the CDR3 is TGCAGCGTTGGGGACGGGAGCCTTTACGAGCAGTACTTC. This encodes CSVGDGSLYEQYF.